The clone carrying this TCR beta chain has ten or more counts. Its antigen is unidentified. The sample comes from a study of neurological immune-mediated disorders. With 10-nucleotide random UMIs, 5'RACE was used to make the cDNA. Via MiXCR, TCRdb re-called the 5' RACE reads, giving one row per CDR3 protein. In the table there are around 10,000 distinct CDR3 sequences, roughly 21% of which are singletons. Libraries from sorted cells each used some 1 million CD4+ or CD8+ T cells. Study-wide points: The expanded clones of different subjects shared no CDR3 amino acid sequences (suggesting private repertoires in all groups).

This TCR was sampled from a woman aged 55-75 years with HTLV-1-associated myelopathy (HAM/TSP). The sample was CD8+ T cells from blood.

The CDR3 bases are TGCAGTGCTAGAGATTCGGGACCGCAACTTATCCCAAATGAAAAACTGTTTTTT. Protein product: CSARDSGPQLIPNEKLFF. J is TRBJ1-4 and V is TRBV20-1; D may be TRBD1 (5 bases). V was cut by 0 bases and J by 5 bases, with 22 bases left in between. Looked up from germline, CDR1 is DFQATT and CDR2 is SNEGSKA (reference sequence). CDR3 size: 18 residues.